One sample yielded the 25 T cell receptor beta chains listed below, sequenced in a study of blood T cells in healthy people across ages. Combining a sample-barcoded 5' primer with a J-beta primer mix, a second PCR ran for about 6 to 12 cycles. TCRdb reprocessed the 5' RACE reads with MiXCR, giving one entry per CDR3 protein. The sample carries 650,000 to 1,000,000 distinct CDR3 sequences, about 46% recorded once. The sequencing input was blood. The receptor source for this set is a man aged 80 or over in good health.

This clonotype was counted a few times. This clone may be a read error of a much larger clone one base away. This chain joins TRBV29-1 and TRBJ2-1; D ambiguous. This CDR3 comprises 11 residues. Germline V gene sequence: CDR1 SQVTM, CDR2 ANQGSEA. In nucleotides, the CDR3 is TGCAGCGGTGAAACGGGCAATGAGCAGTTCTTC. This encodes CSGETGNEQFF.

Only one count was recorded for this clonotype. The rearrangement uses TRBV20-1 and TRBJ2-1; D gene unclear. Germline CDR1 DFQATT, CDR2 SNEGSKA (reference sequence). The CDR3 has 15 residues. V was shortened by 4 bases and J by 13 bases, with 26 bases between the two germline ends. CDR3 residues: CSATPANGFQETQFF. DNA for the CDR3: TGCAGTGCTACCCCGGCTAACGGATTTCAAGAGACCCAGTTCTTC.

This clonotype has a handful of counts. The CDR3 reads CAIGSGFGETQYF. The DNA for the CDR3 is TGTGCCATCGGCTCGGGGTTCGGAGAGACCCAGTACTTC. The chain recombines TRBV10-3 with TRBJ2-5; maybe TRBD2 (5 bases). V lost 8 bases, J lost 4 bases, and 14 bases lay in between. Per germline, CDR1 ENHRY and CDR2 SYGVKD. CDR3 length equals 13 residues.

The chain combines TRBV18 with TRBJ2-7; D call uncertain. This CDR3 comprises 13 residues. Germline V gene sequence: CDR1 KGHSH, CDR2 LQKENI. V lost 3 bases and J lost 3, with 9 bases in between. The CDR3 bases are TGTGCCAGCTCACCCCTGACCCTCTACGAGCAGTACTTC. It translates to CASSPLTLYEQYF.

V and J are TRBV6-2 or TRBV6-3 and TRBJ1-5; D may be TRBD1 (6 bases). Germline V gene sequence: CDR1 MNHEY, CDR2 SVGEGT. V lost 6 bases and J 9 bases, leaving 24 bases between the germline ends. This CDR3 contains 16 residues. This CDR3 reads CASSRQGRVGGRPQHF. In DNA form, the CDR3 reads TGTGCCAGCAGCCGACAAGGAAGGGTTGGGGGCCGGCCCCAGCATTTT.

The chain couples TRBV7-2 to TRBJ2-1; TRBD2 aligns across 7 bases. This CDR3 has 15 amino acids. With 11 bases clipped from V and 11 bases from J, the junction kept 21 bases outside the gene matches. The germline V gene has CDR1 SGHTA and CDR2 FQGNSA. In DNA form, the CDR3 reads TGTGCCGGCTCGGGAGGAAGGAGCGGGGTTCTTAAGCAGTTCTTC. It translates to CAGSGGRSGVLKQFF.

This clonotype occurred a few times. The V gene is TRBV5-1, the J gene TRBJ1-1; 7 nucleotides agree with TRBD1. Germline V gives CDR1 SGHRS, CDR2 YFSETQ. The CDR3 runs to 13 residues. The ends lost 3 bases at V and 8 bases at J; junction bases unmatched: 7. This CDR3 reads CASSSRQGWEAFF. The CDR3, as DNA: TGCGCCAGCAGCTCCCGACAGGGCTGGGAAGCTTTCTTT.

At least ten counts were recorded for this clonotype. The chain couples TRBV7-2 to TRBJ2-1, with 10 bases identical to TRBD2. The V gene end was trimmed by 5 bases and the J gene end by 0 bases; junction bases not matched to a gene: 4. The germline CDR1 and CDR2 sequences are SGHTA and FQGNSA. This CDR3 has 16 residues. The chain's CDR3 is CASSRTSGTSYNEQFF. DNA of the CDR3: TGTGCCAGCAGCCGGACTAGCGGAACCTCCTACAATGAGCAGTTCTTC.

The CDR3 loop is CASSFSTANTGELFF. The CDR3 DNA follows: TGTGCCAGCAGCTTTTCGACAGCGAACACCGGGGAGCTGTTTTTT. The chain joins TRBV7-9 to TRBJ2-2, with D maybe TRBD1 (5 bases). This CDR3 contains 15 residues. CDR1 is SEHNR, CDR2 FQNEAQ, per germline (reference sequence). Deletions cut 3 bases from V and 0 bases from J, with 8 bases between.

This chain connects TRBV28 to TRBJ1-1; 7 positions match TRBD1. In germline, CDR1 is MDHEN, CDR2 SYDVKM. V dropped 9 bases and J dropped 0; count of bases not matched to a gene: 10. The length of the CDR3 is 15 residues. In DNA, the CDR3 is TGTGCCAGTCATAAGGGGGCGGGGGTGAACACTGAAGCTTTCTTT. Its protein product is CASHKGAGVNTEAFF.

The rearrangement links TRBV2 to TRBJ2-5; a weak D match, TRBD1 (5 bases). The germline V gene encodes CDR1 SNHLY and CDR2 FYNNEI. The CDR3 contains 13 residues. Trimming shortened V by 7 bases and J by 2 bases, and 11 bases separated the two germline ends. CDR3 amino acids: CASNPDTQETQYF. The CDR3 coding sequence is TGTGCCAGCAACCCGGACACTCAAGAGACCCAGTACTTC. The full variable domain, in which reference TRBV2 and TRBJ2-5 provide the parts outside the CDR3, is EPEVTQTPSHQVTQMGQEVILRCVPISNHLYFYWYRQILGQKVEFLVSFYNNEISEKSEIFDDQFSVERPDGSNFTLKIRSTKLEDSAMYFCASNPDTQETQYFGPGTRLLVL.

The CDR3 DNA follows: TGCAGTGCCATTGGGACAGGGGGCGTTGAATCTAATGAAAAACTGTTTTTT. This codes for CSAIGTGGVESNEKLFF. The V gene is TRBV20-1, the J gene TRBJ1-4, with 12 bases matching TRBD1. With V trimmed by 6 bases and J by 3 bases, 11 bases remained unmatched. The CDR3 is made up of 17 amino acids. Germline-derived CDR1 and CDR2 are DFQATT and SNEGSKA (reference sequence).

A word on this clonotype: At one of its ends the junction is not consistent with the germline gene, which may arise from a read error. The V call is TRBV27, the J call TRBJ1-4; D is undetermined. The germline V gene encodes CDR1 MNHEY and CDR2 SMNVEV (reference sequence). The CDR3 spans 14 residues. The CDR3 here is CASRGAATNEKLFF. The CDR3, as DNA: TGCGCCAGCAGAGGAGCGGCAACTAATGAAAAACTGTTTTTT.

V usage is TRBV7-7 and J usage is TRBJ2-7; D uncertain. Deletions cut 1 base from V and 7 bases from J, with 11 bases between. The length of the CDR3 is 13 residues. Germline V lookup: CDR1 SSHAT, CDR2 FNYEAQ (reference sequence). The CDR3, as DNA: TGTGCCAGCAGCTTAGTTCAGAACAATGAGCAGTACTTC. Residues: CASSLVQNNEQYF.

Remarks on this clonotype: This sequence may be a read error, since a much larger clone differs from it by one base. The chain combines TRBV28 with TRBJ2-4, with 7 bases matching TRBD2. CDR1 MDHEN and CDR2 SYDVKM come from the germline V gene. V dropped 6 bases and J dropped 15; count of bases not matched to a gene: 20. The CDR3 contains 15 residues. The CDR3 spells CASSSPSSGTYERYF. Here the CDR3 DNA reads TGTGCCAGCAGCTCCCCTTCCAGCGGGACCTACGAGCGGTACTTC.

This clonotype was observed many times. The chain recombines TRBV5-1 with TRBJ2-7; 7 bases line up with TRBD1. V was clipped by 4 bases and J by 4 bases; unmatched bases: 8. The CDR3 runs 14 residues. CDR1 is SGHRS, CDR2 YFSETQ, per germline. The DNA of the CDR3 is TGCGCCAGCAGCCCCCGGGACAGACGGTACGAGCAGTACTTC. Amino acid sequence: CASSPRDRRYEQYF.

The rearrangement links TRBV24-1 to TRBJ2-3; 7 nucleotides line up with TRBD2. The CDR3 totals 14 residues. CDR1 and CDR2 (germline): KGHDR, SFDVKD. Trimming removed 3 bases from V and 4 bases from J; junction bases left unmatched: 3. The CDR3 sequence is CATSDARGADTQYF. The DNA for the CDR3 is TGTGCCACCAGTGATGCTCGGGGGGCAGATACGCAGTATTTT.

This clonotype was seen repeatedly, ten times or more. The CDR3 here is CASSLGQGAYGYTF. CDR3 bases: TGCGCCAGCAGCTTGGGACAGGGGGCCTATGGCTACACCTTC. This chain uses TRBV5-1 with TRBJ1-2; 10 nucleotides agree with TRBD1. CDR3 length equals 14 residues. The V gene's germline CDR1 is SGHRS and CDR2 YFSETQ. J lost 4 bases, V lost 0 bases, and 0 bases had no gene match.

In this sample, this clonotype turned up a few times. This chain joins TRBV7-2 and TRBJ2-3; 9 nucleotides line up with TRBD2. The CDR3 contains 18 residues. Germline lookup yields CDR1 SGHTA and CDR2 FQGNSA. With V trimmed by 2 bases and J by 2 bases, 11 bases remained unmatched. The DNA of the CDR3 is TGTGCCAGCAGCTTAAGTTCCCGCGGGAGGGCCGCCACAGATACGCAGTATTTT. It is translated as CASSLSSRGRAATDTQYF.

CDR3 coding DNA: TGTGCCAGCAGTTTTGGATTAACTGAGCAGTTCTTC. It encodes CASSFGLTEQFF. V gene TRBV6-2 or TRBV6-3 combines with J gene TRBJ2-1; D not resolved. Germline assignment: CDR1 MNHEY and CDR2 SVGEGT. The V and J ends lost 4 bases and 9 bases respectively, with 10 bases between them. The CDR3 length is 12 residues.

This sequence joins TRBV29-1 and TRBJ2-5; the D gene is possibly TRBD1 (6 bases). Germline V gives CDR1 SQVTM, CDR2 ANQGSEA. Trimming took 3 bases from V and 0 from J, leaving 8 bases between them. The CDR3 extends over 13 amino acids. The CDR3 reads CSVERGYQETQYF. In nucleotides, the CDR3 is TGCAGCGTTGAGAGGGGGTACCAAGAGACCCAGTACTTC.

Only a few counts were recorded for this clonotype. The V and J genes are TRBV20-1 and TRBJ2-7, with 11 bases identical to TRBD2. Looked up from germline, CDR1 is DFQATT and CDR2 is SNEGSKA (reference sequence). The V gene end was trimmed by 2 bases and the J gene end by 7 bases; junction bases not matched to a gene: 10. CDR3 length equals 15 residues. CDR3 sequence reads: CSARSFDTSGSEQYF. CDR3 coding DNA: TGCAGTGCTAGATCCTTTGATACTAGCGGGAGTGAGCAGTACTTC.

The sample holds a few counts of this clonotype. This chain joins TRBV3-1 and TRBJ2-2; D not certain. Per germline, CDR1 LGHDT and CDR2 YNNKEL (reference sequence). This CDR3 has 13 amino acids. Trimming took 4 bases from V and 2 from J, leaving 5 bases between them. The DNA for the CDR3 is TGTGCCAGCAGCCCTCGCAACACCGGGGAGCTGTTTTTT. This translates into CASSPRNTGELFF.

On this clonotype itself: This may be a read error, as it is one base from a much larger clone. The chain recombines TRBV10-3 with TRBJ1-1, with a possible D match to TRBD1 (6 bases). Deletions cut 6 bases from V and 4 bases from J, with 18 bases between. CDR1 ENHRY and CDR2 SYGVKD come from the germline V gene. The CDR3 covers 15 residues. In DNA, the CDR3 is TGTGCCATCAGCGAGGACAGACAAGTCAGCACTGAAGCTTTCTTT. Its protein product is CAISEDRQVSTEAFF.

V usage is TRBV12-3 or TRBV12-4 and J usage is TRBJ1-2; TRBD1 agrees at 9 bases. This CDR3 has 13 amino acids. The ends lost 6 bases at V and 4 bases at J; junction bases unmatched: 3. The CDR3 sequence: CASRTGGAYGYTF. CDR3 sequence (DNA): TGTGCCAGCAGAACAGGGGGCGCCTATGGCTACACCTTC.